Below, one T cell receptor (beta chain) is given with its context. The authors' processing: By means of reference gene primer amplification, nucleated cell counts were estimated. The data were produced by immunoSEQ multiplex PCR, yet TCRdb's version contains in-frame clones alone and is incomplete. V and J calls and clone size follow that table, whereas D and trimming were derived from the DNA. The sample holds hundreds of thousands of clones, over 65% seen once. The record originates from a study of blood T cell repertoires in COVID-19. Study background: COVID-19 samples collected from the United States, Italy and Spain covered acute and convalescent phases. PBMCs, B-cell-depleted T cells, or T cells provided the cDNA or gDNA that made up the material.

Germline CDR1 reads LNHDA; CDR2 reads SQIVND (reference sequence). V was pared by 1 base and J by 11 bases, with 4 bases of the junction left unmatched. The CDR3 extends over 13 amino acids. The gene calls are TRBV19 and TRBJ1-5, with 8 nucleotides matching TRBD1. The clonotype originates from a woman of 80 years or more with acute or convalescent COVID-19. The sequencing input was peripheral blood. This CDR3 reads CASSIGQGQAQHF. CDR3 DNA sequence: TGTGCCAGTAGTATAGGTCAGGGACAGGCCCAGCATTTT.